This T cell receptor (beta chain) comes out of a study of blood T cell repertoires in COVID-19. Study summary: Collection of acute and convalescent COVID-19 samples took place in the United States, Italy and Spain. Sources were T cells, B-cell-depleted T cells, or PBMCs; the material itself was cDNA or gDNA.

Original analysis: Amplification with reference gene primers provided the estimates of nucleated cell counts. Produced via immunoSEQ multiplex PCR; TCRdb's table is partial and in-frame only. V, J and clone size reflect that table, while D and trimming were determined from the DNA. Here the sample spans 200,000 to 300,000 clones, approximately 80% being singletons. Sequences were obtained from peripheral blood. This receptor was taken from a man in his forties with acute or convalescent COVID-19.

CDR3 DNA: TGTGCCAGCAGCCCCAATGCCCGACAGGTTAACTATGGCTACACCTTC. Translation: CASSPNARQVNYGYTF. J is TRBJ1-2 and V is TRBV5-6, with D possibly being TRBD1 (6 bases). The CDR3 is made up of 16 amino acids. Germline V gives CDR1 SGHDT, CDR2 YYEEEE. Trimming stripped 4 bases from V and 1 base from J, with 17 bases between.